These T cell receptor beta chains were read from a single sample in a study of blood T cell repertoires in COVID-19. Only in-frame clones appear in the TCRdb table, and some are missing; sequencing was by immunoSEQ multiplex PCR. Among tens of thousands of clones listed, roughly 85% were seen once. Sequencing was done on a sample of peripheral blood. The receptors shown here come from a woman in her sixties with acute or convalescent COVID-19. Each CDR3 is given with its conserved first and last residue. D genes are given only for firm matches. Size values are once, few and many counts, or a class for expanded clones, and some rows have none.

TRBV5-1	TRBD2	TRBJ2-7	.	CASSLASGMREQYF	TGCGCCAGCAGCTTGGCTAGCGGGATGAGAGAGCAGTACTTC
TRBV4-2	TRBD1	TRBJ1-4	.	CASSQGTGGTNEKLFF	TGTGCCAGCAGCCAGGGGACAGGGGGCACTAATGAAAAACTGTTTTTT
TRBV3-1/TRBV3-2	.	TRBJ1-1	.	CASSQSGVTEAFF	TGTGCCAGCAGCCAATCCGGAGTTACTGAAGCTTTCTTT
TRBV25-1	.	TRBJ2-2	.	CASSESAGELFF	TGTGCCAGCAGTGAATCCGCCGGGGAGCTGTTTTTT
TRBV6-5	TRBD1	TRBJ1-2	.	CASRDTGGGNSGYTF	TGTGCCAGCAGAGACACAGGGGGCGGTAACTCTGGCTACACCTTC
TRBV7-9	TRBD1	TRBJ2-7	.	CASSLGDSLYEQYF	TGTGCCAGCAGCTTAGGGGACAGCCTCTACGAGCAGTACTTC
TRBV5-1	TRBD2	TRBJ2-2	.	CASSSYPSGENTGELFF	TGCGCCAGCAGCTCCTATCCCAGCGGGGAGAACACCGGGGAGCTGTTTTTT
TRBV7-2	TRBD1	TRBJ2-3	.	CASRPARGRIPDTQYF	TGTGCCAGCAGACCAGCCAGGGGGCGCATTCCTGATACGCAGTATTTT
TRBV9	.	TRBJ1-6	.	CASSVDSLAYNSPLHF	TGTGCCAGCAGCGTAGATAGCCTGGCCTACAATTCACCCCTCCACTTT
TRBV30	TRBD1	TRBJ2-2	few	CAWSRQGGELFF	TGTGCCTGGAGTCGACAGGGGGGGGAGCTGTTTTTT
TRBV28	.	TRBJ1-5	.	CASKIRESPYNQPQHF	TGTGCCAGCAAGATACGGGAGAGTCCTTACAATCAGCCCCAGCATTTT
TRBV5-1	TRBD2	TRBJ2-7	.	CASSLGSSGSYEQYF	TGCGCCAGCAGCTTGGGAAGTAGCGGGAGTTACGAGCAGTACTTC
TRBV9	.	TRBJ2-7	once	CASSAPGHSSYEQYF	TGTGCCAGCAGCGCCCCGGGACACTCCTCCTACGAGCAGTACTTC
TRBV9	.	TRBJ1-3	.	CASSYVARGSGNTIYF	TGTGCCAGCAGCTATGTAGCTAGGGGCTCTGGAAACACCATATATTTT
TRBV12-5	.	TRBJ1-1	.	CASGRIEAFF	TGTGCTAGTGGGAGGATTGAAGCTTTCTTT
TRBV6-9	.	TRBJ1-2	.	CASSSRSGPLYGYTF	TGTGCCAGCAGTTCAAGATCGGGTCCGCTATATGGCTACACCTTC
TRBV5-1	.	TRBJ2-1	.	CASSSRSSDEQFF	TGCGCCAGCAGCAGCCGGAGCTCTGATGAGCAGTTCTTC